A selection of T cell receptor beta chains follows, all from one sample in a study of blood T cell repertoires in COVID-19. Assay used: immunoSEQ multiplex PCR; TCRdb lists only in-frame clones, some missing. The sample has about 370,000 clones; about 87% are singletons. Sequencing input: peripheral blood. The receptor set was obtained from a woman aged 25 to 39 with COVID-19, enrolled during active disease. The CDR3 runs from the conserved cysteine through the conserved F or W. D genes are given only for firm matches. Not every row has a clone size; where given, it reads once, few, many or a size class.

clone size,D gene,J gene,V gene,CDR3 DNA,CDR3 protein
.,.,TRBJ2-7,TRBV30,TGTGCTTCTCAACGGGAGCTCGAGCAGTACTTC,CASQRELEQYF
.,TRBD2,TRBJ2-3,TRBV30,TGTGCCTGGAGTGCGGGTAGCGGGAGCGCAGATACGCAGTATTTT,CAWSAGSGSADTQYF
.,.,TRBJ1-2,TRBV19,TGTGCCAGTAGAGAGAAGTATTATGGCTACACCTTC,CASREKYYGYTF
.,TRBD1,TRBJ2-5,TRBV7-9,TGTGCCAGCAGCTTCCGACAGGGTCAAGAGACCCAGTACTTC,CASSFRQGQETQYF
.,.,TRBJ2-7,TRBV7-2,TGTGCCAGCAGCCTAGGACTAAACGACTACGAGCAGTACTTC,CASSLGLNDYEQYF
.,TRBD2,TRBJ2-2,TRBV30,TGTGCCTGCCGTGGGAGGGGCTGGGGGAACACCGGGGAGCTGTTTTTT,CACRGRGWGNTGELFF
.,.,TRBJ1-4,TRBV30,TGTGCCTGGAGTGTAACGCGCGGGGGGCAAGAAAAACTGTTTTTT,CAWSVTRGGQEKLFF
.,.,TRBJ2-5,TRBV20-1,TGCAGTGCTCCTCTAGGAGAGACCCAGTACTTC,CSAPLGETQYF
.,.,TRBJ2-3,TRBV15,TGTGCCACCAGCAGCCCGACAGGAAGGGCGACAGATACGCAGTATTTT,CATSSPTGRATDTQYF
.,TRBD1,TRBJ2-1,TRBV9,TGTGCCAGCAGCGTCCAGGGGGCTTACCCCAATGAGCAGTTCTTC,CASSVQGAYPNEQFF
.,.,TRBJ2-3,TRBV10-2,TGCGCCAGCAGTGGTAGCAGTTCGGCGGCAGATACGCAGTATTTT,CASSGSSSAADTQYF
.,TRBD2,TRBJ2-1,TRBV23-1,TGCGCCAGCTTTAGACTAGCGGGAGCGCAGTTCTTC,CASFRLAGAQFF
.,TRBD1,TRBJ2-7,TRBV9,TGTGCCAGCAGCACTCAGACAGGGGAGGCATACGAGCAGTACTTC,CASSTQTGEAYEQYF
.,.,TRBJ1-1,TRBV19,TGTGCCAGTAGTAACCCTTATTCCGCGGGGCCTGAAGCTTTCTTT,CASSNPYSAGPEAFF
.,.,TRBJ1-4,TRBV5-5,TGTGCCAGCAGTATAGACAGCCATAATGAAAAACTGTTTTTT,CASSIDSHNEKLFF
.,.,TRBJ2-7,TRBV7-8,TGTGCCAGCAGCTTAGTCGGGGCCTACGAGCAGTACTTC,CASSLVGAYEQYF
.,TRBD1,TRBJ1-6,TRBV28,TGTGCCAGCACCACGATGACAGGGGGAATCACCCTCCACTTT,CASTTMTGGITLHF
.,TRBD2,TRBJ2-1,TRBV29-1,TGCAGCGTTCGTCCTCGGGAGGTCCTTGACAATGAGCAGTTCTTC,CSVRPREVLDNEQFF
.,TRBD1,TRBJ2-7,TRBV14,TGTGCCAGCAGCCCTAGGGACAGCGTGAGCTCCTACGAGCAGTACTTC,CASSPRDSVSSYEQYF
.,.,TRBJ2-1,TRBV1,TGCACCAGCAGCCGAAGGGGAGGCTACAATGAGCAGTTCTTC,CTSSRRGGYNEQFF
.,.,TRBJ2-2,TRBV12-2,TGTGCAAGTCGGGATAGCGGGAGACCCTCCGGGGAGCTGTTTTTT,CASRDSGRPSGELFF
.,TRBD1,TRBJ1-2,TRBV19,TGTGCCAGTAGTTGGACAGGGCGACCCTATGGCTACACCTTC,CASSWTGRPYGYTF
few,TRBD1,TRBJ1-5,TRBV24-1,TGTGCCACCAGTGATCGTAGGACAGGCCGCAATCAGCCCCAGCATTTT,CATSDRRTGRNQPQHF
.,.,TRBJ2-5,TRBV12-5,TGTGCTAGTGGTTTGGTACCTAGCGAGCAAGAGACCCAGTACTTC,CASGLVPSEQETQYF
.,.,TRBJ2-7,TRBV28,TGTGCCAGCAGTTTAGAGGTGACAGACTACGAGCAGTACTTC,CASSLEVTDYEQYF
.,.,TRBJ2-6,TRBV5-1,TGCGCCAGCAGCCCCGATGGGGGGTTAATCTCTGGGGCCAACGTCCTGACTTTC,CASSPDGGLISGANVLTF
.,TRBD2,TRBJ2-1,TRBV6-4,TGTGCCAGCAGTGTTCTTGGACTAGCGGCCTCAAAGGGTGAGCAGTTCTTC,CASSVLGLAASKGEQFF
.,TRBD2,TRBJ2-1,TRBV3-1/TRBV3-2,TGTGCCAGCAGCCAACATAGCGGGAGGGGTTACAATGAGCAGTTCTTC,CASSQHSGRGYNEQFF
few,TRBD1,TRBJ2-7,TRBV28,TGTGCCAGCAGTTTATCCGGGACAGGGGGGCTGTACTTC,CASSLSGTGGLYF
once,TRBD2,TRBJ2-2,TRBV10-3,TGTGCCAGCAGGTCAAGCGGGAGGGACTCGAACACCGGGGAGCTGTTTTTT,CASRSSGRDSNTGELFF
.,.,TRBJ1-4,TRBV6-6,TGTGCCAGCAGTCCCACCAATGTCCCAGGGGCTGGTGAAAAACTGTTTTTT,CASSPTNVPGAGEKLFF
.,TRBD2,TRBJ2-1,TRBV7-2,TGTGCCAGCAGCTCTTTAGCGGGAGATATGAATGAGCAGTTCTTC,CASSSLAGDMNEQFF
.,.,TRBJ1-1,TRBV12-3/TRBV12-4,TGTGCCAGCAACTGGTGGGGGGGCACTGAAGCTTTCTTT,CASNWWGGTEAFF
once,.,TRBJ1-2,TRBV3-1/TRBV3-2,TGTGCCAGCAGCCAAGAATGGGGGGACGGTGGCTACACCTTC,CASSQEWGDGGYTF
.,TRBD2,TRBJ2-3,TRBV27,TGTGCCAGCAGCCCGGGACTAGCGGGAGGCACAGATACGCAGTATTTT,CASSPGLAGGTDTQYF
.,.,TRBJ2-7,TRBV6-5,TGTGCCAGCAGTTACCAACAAAGAGGCCACGAGCAGTACTTC,CASSYQQRGHEQYF
.,.,TRBJ2-1,TRBV4-3,TGCGCCAGCAGCCAAGATAGGGGGAACTCAGGGAATGAGCAGTTCTTC,CASSQDRGNSGNEQFF
.,.,TRBJ2-7,TRBV30,TGTGCCTGGAGTGAGGGTTGGGGGCCTTACGAGCAGTACTTC,CAWSEGWGPYEQYF
.,.,TRBJ2-7,TRBV10-3,TGTGCCATCAGTGAGTCGAAGCAGCTCTCGGGGTACGAGCAGTACTTC,CAISESKQLSGYEQYF
.,TRBD1,TRBJ2-2,TRBV5-6,TGTGCCAGCAGCCCTACCGGGACAGGGGGCTTCGGGGAGCTGTTTTTT,CASSPTGTGGFGELFF
.,.,TRBJ1-1,TRBV28,TGTGCCAGCAGACTACAGGTTTACACTGAAGCTTTCTTT,CASRLQVYTEAFF
.,.,TRBJ1-6,TRBV18,TGTGCCAGCTCACCAGACGGAGCCTCCTATAATTCACCCCTCCACTTT,CASSPDGASYNSPLHF
once,TRBD1,TRBJ2-7,TRBV28,TGTGCCAGCAGTTTGATACAGGGGGCGCGAGAGCAGTACTTC,CASSLIQGAREQYF
.,TRBD2,TRBJ2-1,TRBV19,TGTGCCAGTAGTCCGCCGGGACTAGCGCGAGCTTCCTACAATGAGCAGTTCTTC,CASSPPGLARASYNEQFF
.,TRBD1,TRBJ2-1,TRBV7-6,TGTGCCAGCAGCTTGACAACAGGGGGCGTCCCCAATGAGCAGTTCTTC,CASSLTTGGVPNEQFF
.,.,TRBJ2-2,TRBV5-4,TGTGCCAGCAGCCCGTCCCGGGACATAGTCACCGGGGAGCTGTTTTTT,CASSPSRDIVTGELFF
.,TRBD2,TRBJ2-5,TRBV5-6,TGTGCCAGCAGCACCCAAGCGGGACCTCGAGAGACCCAGTACTTC,CASSTQAGPRETQYF
.,TRBD2,TRBJ2-2,TRBV19,TGTGCCAGTCGCGAGGGGATAGCGGGGCATGGCGGGGAGCTGTTTTTT,CASREGIAGHGGELFF
.,.,TRBJ2-1,TRBV4-3,TGCGCCAGCAGCCAAGATCAGGGGTCCTACAATGAGCAGTTCTTC,CASSQDQGSYNEQFF
once,.,TRBJ2-1,TRBV19,TGTGCCAGTAGTATAGAACCGGGGTGGGGAAGTGAGCAGTTCTTC,CASSIEPGWGSEQFF
.,TRBD2,TRBJ2-7,TRBV9,TGTGCCAGCACCCAATGGGGGGAGAGCGGGGACGAGCAGTACTTC,CASTQWGESGDEQYF
.,TRBD1,TRBJ2-3,TRBV15,TGTGCCACCAGCAGTCCCCGGACAGGGGCAGATACGCAGTATTTT,CATSSPRTGADTQYF
.,.,TRBJ1-2,TRBV11-2,TGTGCCAGCAGCTTGGAGGGTGGCTACACCTTC,CASSLEGGYTF
.,TRBD2,TRBJ2-1,TRBV19,TGTGCCACCCATAGCGGGACATTCAATGAGCAGTTCTTC,CATHSGTFNEQFF
few,.,TRBJ1-2,TRBV30,TGTGCCTGGAGTAACGGGGGTTCGCCCGCCTATGGCTACACCTTC,CAWSNGGSPAYGYTF
.,.,TRBJ2-7,TRBV27,TGTGCCAGCAGTTTCCACAGGACTACCTACGAGCAGTACTTC,CASSFHRTTYEQYF
once,TRBD1,TRBJ1-1,TRBV6-5,TGTGCCAGCAGTAGGGACAGGGATGATGAAGCTTTCTTT,CASSRDRDDEAFF
.,TRBD1,TRBJ1-6,TRBV27,TGTGCCAGCAGCTGGGCCCAGGGGACAGGGAGCTTGGTTGGTTCACCCCTCCACTTT,CASSWAQGTGSLVGSPLHF
.,TRBD1,TRBJ1-5,TRBV5-6,TGTGCCAGCAGCTTGCAGGGGGCAGGCAATCAGCCCCAGCATTTT,CASSLQGAGNQPQHF
once,.,TRBJ1-5,TRBV6-5,TGTGCCAGCAGCCACAGCCAGCCCCAGCATTTT,CASSHSQPQHF